These T cell receptor beta chains were read from a single sample in a study of multiple sclerosis patients with progressive multifocal leukoencephalopathy. Produced via immunoSEQ multiplex PCR; TCRdb's table is partial and in-frame only. Here the sample spans some 30,000 clones, 88% being singletons. The sequenced material came from PBMCs. The source is a human donor with multiple sclerosis. Each CDR3 is given with its conserved first and last residue. The order of the fields is V gene, D gene, clone size, J gene, CDR3 DNA, CDR3 protein. The D gene is left open where the match is weak. Only some rows state a clone size, as once, few, many or a class for expanded clones.

TRBV10-3	.	once	TRBJ1-2	TGTGCCATCAGTGAGTCGAGGTCTGGCTACACCTTC	CAISESRSGYTF
TRBV5-1	.	.	TRBJ1-4	TGCGCCAGCAGCTTATCTGGTGAGAACTATGAAAAACTGTTTTTT	CASSLSGENYEKLFF
TRBV5-4	.	.	TRBJ2-3	TGTGCCAGCAGCTTGGATTCAGATACGCAGTATTTT	CASSLDSDTQYF
TRBV29-1	.	.	TRBJ1-1	TGCAGCGTTGCCTACACTGAAGCTTTCTTT	CSVAYTEAFF
TRBV6-6	.	.	TRBJ2-1	TGTGCCAGCCACTCTCCCCACAATGAGCAGTTCTTC	CASHSPHNEQFF
TRBV27	TRBD2	.	TRBJ2-3	TGTGCCAGCAGTCCGCTTGGAGCGGGGGACACAGATACGCAGTATTTT	CASSPLGAGDTDTQYF
TRBV28	.	.	TRBJ1-6	TGTGCCAGCAGCGCCCGCACGGAGAATTCACCCCTCCACTTT	CASSARTENSPLHF
TRBV19	TRBD2	once	TRBJ2-7	TGTGCCAGTAGTATAGTCAGCGGGGGGCCCCACGAGCAGTACTTC	CASSIVSGGPHEQYF
TRBV9	TRBD2	.	TRBJ2-3	TGTGCCAGCAGCGTAGGGACTAGCGGGGGGGATACGCAGTATTTT	CASSVGTSGGDTQYF
TRBV6-1	.	.	TRBJ2-3	TGTGCCAGCAGTGACAGGGGAAACACAGATACGCAGTATTTT	CASSDRGNTDTQYF
TRBV28	TRBD2	.	TRBJ2-7	TGTGCCAGCAAAAGCGGGATGTACGAGCAGTACTTC	CASKSGMYEQYF
TRBV11-3	.	.	TRBJ2-2	TGTGCCAGCAGCCCGAAGGCTGCTGGGGAGCTGTTTTTT	CASSPKAAGELFF
TRBV7-9	.	.	TRBJ2-7	TGTGCCAGCAGCCGCGGGAACTCCTACGAGCAGTACTTC	CASSRGNSYEQYF
TRBV7-2	.	.	TRBJ2-7	TGTGCCAGCAGCTTAAGTTACGGCAGGGGGGCGCCCACCTACGAGCAGTACTTC	CASSLSYGRGAPTYEQYF
TRBV5-4	.	.	TRBJ2-2	TGTGCCAGCAGCTTGAAGGGGCCGGAGACCGGGGAGCTGTTTTTT	CASSLKGPETGELFF
TRBV19	.	.	TRBJ2-3	TGTGCCAGTAGTTTCCCGGGGGCAGATACGCAGTATTTT	CASSFPGADTQYF
TRBV2	TRBD1	once	TRBJ2-5	TGTGCCAGCAGTGGGACAGGCCAAGAGACCCAGTACTTC	CASSGTGQETQYF
TRBV7-9	.	.	TRBJ2-5	TGTGCCAGCAGCTTAGCGCACGGTCAAGAGACCCAGTACTTC	CASSLAHGQETQYF
TRBV28	.	.	TRBJ1-5	TGTGCCAGCAGCACCCAGCCCCAGCATTTT	CASSTQPQHF
TRBV5-6	.	.	TRBJ2-3	TGTGCCAGCAGCTTGACCAGCACAGATACGCAGTATTTT	CASSLTSTDTQYF
TRBV7-8	TRBD1	.	TRBJ1-2	TGTGCCAGCAGCGGTCAGTTCCCGGGACAGGGGACGGATGGCTACACCTTC	CASSGQFPGQGTDGYTF
TRBV5-1	TRBD1	once	TRBJ2-7	TGCGCCAGCAGCCCGTACGGACAGGGGCAAGGATACGAGCAGTACTTC	CASSPYGQGQGYEQYF
TRBV18	.	.	TRBJ1-3	TGTGCCAGCTCACCACAATGGACGGCCTCTGGAAACACCATATATTTT	CASSPQWTASGNTIYF
TRBV25-1	.	.	TRBJ2-2	TGTGCCAGAAAGGAGGGCGGAGGACAAGCGAACACCGGGGAGCTGTTTTTT	CARKEGGGQANTGELFF
TRBV5-1	TRBD2	once	TRBJ2-1	TGCGCCAGCAGCTCGTTAGCGGGGGAAAATGAGCAGTTCTTC	CASSSLAGENEQFF
TRBV6-1	.	.	TRBJ1-5	TGTGCCAGCAGTGGTGGAGGCAGCGCCTTCAATCAGCCCCAGCATTTT	CASSGGGSAFNQPQHF
TRBV9	.	.	TRBJ2-2	TGTGCCAGCAGCTCCCGGGAAAGGGGTGTTACCGGGGAGCTGTTTTTT	CASSSRERGVTGELFF
TRBV6-5	.	once	TRBJ2-5	TGTGCCAGCAGTTACCGATGGTCAGGGACCCAGTACTTC	CASSYRWSGTQYF
TRBV7-2	TRBD2	.	TRBJ2-5	TGTGCCAGCAGCTTAGCGGCTAGCGGGGGGCAGTGGGAGACCCAGTACTTC	CASSLAASGGQWETQYF
TRBV7-9	.	.	TRBJ1-2	TGTGCCAGCAGCTCCGGCCCGGGCAGGTCGGACGGCTACACCTTC	CASSSGPGRSDGYTF
TRBV4-2	TRBD1	.	TRBJ2-1	TGTGCCAGCAGCTCCCGGACAGGGGAAAATGAGCAGTTCTTC	CASSSRTGENEQFF
TRBV27	.	.	TRBJ1-2	TGTGCCAGCAGTTTCGGGGGAGGGGCCTTCTACACCTTC	CASSFGGGAFYTF
TRBV25-1	TRBD2	.	TRBJ2-1	TGTGCCAGCAGTCCCTGGACTAGCGGGGGGGTCAATGAGCAGTTCTTC	CASSPWTSGGVNEQFF
TRBV6-1	TRBD1	.	TRBJ2-5	TGTGCCAGCCTCGAGAGACAGGGGGTAGAGACCCAGTACTTC	CASLERQGVETQYF
TRBV7-2	.	.	TRBJ2-7	TGTGCCAGCAGCTTAGCGCAGGGGGGGATCTACGAGCAGTACTTC	CASSLAQGGIYEQYF
TRBV5-1	.	.	TRBJ1-2	TGCGCCAGCAGCTTGGAGGTAGGGAACGGCTACACCTTC	CASSLEVGNGYTF
TRBV5-5	TRBD1	.	TRBJ1-6	TGTGCCAGCAGTGCTGGGACAGGTAATTCACCCCTCCACTTT	CASSAGTGNSPLHF
TRBV19	.	.	TRBJ2-5	TGTGCCAGTAGTATCCGGCAGAAACAAGAGACCCAGTACTTC	CASSIRQKQETQYF
TRBV12-5	.	.	TRBJ1-1	TGTGCTAGTGGTACCGGGACGGAGGACACTGAAGCTTTCTTT	CASGTGTEDTEAFF
TRBV10-1	TRBD1	.	TRBJ2-3	TGCGCCAGCAGTGCAGACAGGGAAGTCGGTACGCAGTATTTT	CASSADREVGTQYF